Listed below are T cell receptor beta chains from one sample, sequenced in a study of blood T cell repertoires in COVID-19. Libraries were prepared by immunoSEQ multiplex PCR; TCRdb keeps only in-frame clonotypes and omits some of them. Of under 500,000 clones listed, around 89% are singletons. Source material: peripheral blood. The receptor set was obtained from a woman aged 25 to 45 with acute or convalescent COVID-19. Both conserved end residues are part of each CDR3. A D gene is named only where the DNA matches it firmly. A clone size is listed for some rows: how often the clone was seen (once, few, many), or a class if it is expanded.

>.|TRBV30|TRBJ1-2|TRBD1
CAWRRITRTGEYGYTF
TGTGCCTGGCGGAGAATTACCCGGACAGGAGAGTATGGCTACACCTTC
>.|TRBV5-1|TRBJ2-5|TRBD2
CASSLRGTSEETQYF
TGCGCCAGCAGCCTCCGCGGGACTAGCGAAGAGACCCAGTACTTC
>.|TRBV6-2/TRBV6-3|TRBJ2-7|TRBD2
CASSLQSAGAYEQYF
TGTGCCAGCAGTTTACAATCGGCGGGGGCCTACGAGCAGTACTTC
>.|TRBV11-1|TRBJ1-1|TRBD1
CASSLGTGGSTEAFF
TGTGCCAGCAGCCTAGGAACAGGGGGAAGCACTGAAGCTTTCTTT
>.|TRBV7-3|TRBJ2-3|.
CASSVQQSDTQYF
TGTGCCAGCAGCGTTCAACAGTCAGATACGCAGTATTTT
>.|TRBV6-5|TRBJ2-5|.
CASSYSATSGETQYF
TGTGCCAGCAGTTACTCGGCAACCAGTGGAGAGACCCAGTACTTC
>.|TRBV9|TRBJ2-7|.
CASSAEGQTYEQYF
TGTGCCAGCAGTGCCGAGGGACAAACATACGAGCAGTACTTC
>.|TRBV5-4|TRBJ2-2|.
CASRPTGSGELFF
TGTGCCAGCAGGCCTACAGGGTCCGGGGAGCTGTTTTTT
>.|TRBV6-5|TRBJ2-7|.
CASSALSQGPYEQYF
TGTGCCAGCAGCGCACTCTCACAGGGCCCCTACGAGCAGTACTTC
>.|TRBV7-9|TRBJ2-3|.
CVGGGTHTDTQYF
TGTGTAGGCGGGGGCACTCACACAGATACGCAGTATTTT
>.|TRBV24-1|TRBJ1-4|.
CATRPRVRRVVSGEKLFF
TGTGCCACCAGGCCAAGGGTAAGGAGGGTCGTCAGTGGCGAAAAACTGTTTTTT
>.|TRBV29-1|TRBJ1-2|.
CSVRENYGYTF
TGCAGCGTTAGGGAGAACTATGGCTACACCTTC
>.|TRBV24-1|TRBJ2-7|.
CATSDFQGYEQYF
TGTGCCACCAGTGATTTCCAGGGCTACGAGCAGTACTTC
>.|TRBV9|TRBJ2-5|TRBD2
CASSVIAGGQETQYF
TGTGCCAGCAGCGTAATAGCGGGGGGTCAAGAGACCCAGTACTTC
>.|TRBV18|TRBJ2-5|TRBD1
CASSRTGVFETQYF
TGTGCCAGCTCCCGGACAGGGGTTTTCGAGACCCAGTACTTC
>.|TRBV2|TRBJ2-2|.
CASTTLLTGELFF
TGTGCCAGCACTACCCTACTCACCGGGGAGCTGTTTTTT
>.|TRBV7-8|TRBJ2-3|.
CASSFADTQYF
TGTGCCAGCAGCTTCGCAGATACGCAGTATTTT
>.|TRBV7-9|TRBJ1-3|.
CASSLGTDGNTIYF
TGTGCCAGCAGCTTAGGGACAGACGGAAACACCATATATTTT
>.|TRBV10-1|TRBJ1-1|.
CASSRTRNTEAFF
TGCGCCAGCAGCAGGACAAGAAACACTGAAGCTTTCTTT
>.|TRBV7-3|TRBJ2-3|TRBD2
CASSLVPSGGTDTQYF
TGTGCCAGCAGCTTAGTTCCTAGCGGGGGGACAGATACGCAGTATTTT
>few|TRBV10-3|TRBJ1-2|.
CAISEDSNLDYGYTF
TGTGCCATCAGTGAGGACAGCAACCTTGACTATGGCTACACCTTC